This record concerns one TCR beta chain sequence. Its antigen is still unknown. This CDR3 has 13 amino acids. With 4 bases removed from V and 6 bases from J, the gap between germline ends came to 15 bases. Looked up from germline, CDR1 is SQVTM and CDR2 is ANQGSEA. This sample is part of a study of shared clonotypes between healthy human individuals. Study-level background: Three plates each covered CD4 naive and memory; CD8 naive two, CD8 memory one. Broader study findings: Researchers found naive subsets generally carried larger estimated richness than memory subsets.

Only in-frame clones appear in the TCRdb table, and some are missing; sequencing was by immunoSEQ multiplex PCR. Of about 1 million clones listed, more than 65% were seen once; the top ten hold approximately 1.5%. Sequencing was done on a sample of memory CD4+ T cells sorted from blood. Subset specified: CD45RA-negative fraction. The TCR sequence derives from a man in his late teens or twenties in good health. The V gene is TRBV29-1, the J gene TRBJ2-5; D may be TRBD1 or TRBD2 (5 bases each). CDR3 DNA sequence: TGCAGCGTTGTCATGGGGGTGGGAAAGACCCAGTACTTC. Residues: CSVVMGVGKTQYF.